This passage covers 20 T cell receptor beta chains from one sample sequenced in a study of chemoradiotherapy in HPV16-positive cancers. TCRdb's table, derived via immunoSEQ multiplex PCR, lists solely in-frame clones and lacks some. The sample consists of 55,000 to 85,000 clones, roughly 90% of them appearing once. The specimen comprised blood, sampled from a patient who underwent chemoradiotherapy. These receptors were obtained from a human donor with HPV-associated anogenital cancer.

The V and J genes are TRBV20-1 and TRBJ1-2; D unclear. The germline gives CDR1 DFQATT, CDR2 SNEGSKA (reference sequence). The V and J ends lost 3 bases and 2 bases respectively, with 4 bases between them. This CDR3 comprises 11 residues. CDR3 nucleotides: TGCAGTGCTAGTCCCAACTATGGCTACACCTTC. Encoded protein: CSASPNYGYTF.

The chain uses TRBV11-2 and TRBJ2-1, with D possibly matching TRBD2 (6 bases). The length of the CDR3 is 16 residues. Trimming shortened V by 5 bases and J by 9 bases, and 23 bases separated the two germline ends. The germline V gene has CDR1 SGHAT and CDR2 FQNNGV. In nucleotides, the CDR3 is TGTGCCAGCAGCCCACTCTCTTTTTCCGGGAGAGCTGAGCAGTTCTTC. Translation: CASSPLSFSGRAEQFF.

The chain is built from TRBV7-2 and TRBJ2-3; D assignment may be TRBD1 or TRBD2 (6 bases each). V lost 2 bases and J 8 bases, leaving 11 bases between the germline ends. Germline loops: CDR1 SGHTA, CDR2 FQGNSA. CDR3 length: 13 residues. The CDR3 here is CASSLRGEVTQYF. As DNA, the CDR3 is TGTGCCAGCAGCTTAAGGGGGGAGGTTACGCAGTATTTT.

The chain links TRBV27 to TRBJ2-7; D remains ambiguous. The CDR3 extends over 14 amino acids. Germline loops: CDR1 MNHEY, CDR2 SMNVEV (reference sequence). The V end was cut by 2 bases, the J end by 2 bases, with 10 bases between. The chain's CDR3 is CASSLSLWTYEQYF. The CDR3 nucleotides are TGTGCCAGCAGTTTAAGTTTGTGGACCTACGAGCAGTACTTC.

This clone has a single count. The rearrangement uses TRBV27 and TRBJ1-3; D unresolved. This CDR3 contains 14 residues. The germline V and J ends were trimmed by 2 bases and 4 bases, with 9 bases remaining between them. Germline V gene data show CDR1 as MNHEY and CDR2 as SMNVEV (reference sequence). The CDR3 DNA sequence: TGTGCCAGCAGTTTAATGGCTCCAGGAAACACCATATATTTT. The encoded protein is CASSLMAPGNTIYF.

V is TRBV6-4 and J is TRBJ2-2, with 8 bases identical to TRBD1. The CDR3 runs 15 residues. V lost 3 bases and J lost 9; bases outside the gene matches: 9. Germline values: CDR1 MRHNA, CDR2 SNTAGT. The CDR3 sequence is CASSESGQGLRELFF. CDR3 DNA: TGTGCCAGCAGTGAATCCGGACAGGGCCTTCGGGAGCTGTTTTTT.

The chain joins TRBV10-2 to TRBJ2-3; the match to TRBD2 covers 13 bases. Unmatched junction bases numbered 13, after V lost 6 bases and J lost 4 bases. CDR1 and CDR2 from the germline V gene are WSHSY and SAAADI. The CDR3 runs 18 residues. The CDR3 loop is CASRSSRLAGGGADTQYF. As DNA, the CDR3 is TGCGCCAGCAGGTCCTCCAGACTAGCGGGGGGTGGGGCAGATACGCAGTATTTT.

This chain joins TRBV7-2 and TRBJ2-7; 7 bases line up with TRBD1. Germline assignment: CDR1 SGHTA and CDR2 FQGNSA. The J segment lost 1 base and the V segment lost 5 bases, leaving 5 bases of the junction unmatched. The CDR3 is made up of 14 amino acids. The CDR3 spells CASSKDRWSYEQYF. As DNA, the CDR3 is TGTGCCAGCAGCAAGGACAGGTGGTCCTACGAGCAGTACTTC. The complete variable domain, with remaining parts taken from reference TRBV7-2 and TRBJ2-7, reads GAGVSQSPSNKVTEKGKDVELRCDPISGHTALYWYRQSLGQGLEFLIYFQGNSAPDKSGLPSDRFSAERTGGSVSTLTIQRTQQEDSAVYLCASSKDRWSYEQYFGPGTRLTVT.

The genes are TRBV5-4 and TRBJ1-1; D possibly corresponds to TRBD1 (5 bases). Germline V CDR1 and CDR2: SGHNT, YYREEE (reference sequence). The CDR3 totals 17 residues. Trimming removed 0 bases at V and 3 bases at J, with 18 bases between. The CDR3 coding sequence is TGTGCCAGCAGCTTGGGAGGGACCCAAACAACCCACACTGAAGCTTTCTTT. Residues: CASSLGGTQTTHTEAFF.

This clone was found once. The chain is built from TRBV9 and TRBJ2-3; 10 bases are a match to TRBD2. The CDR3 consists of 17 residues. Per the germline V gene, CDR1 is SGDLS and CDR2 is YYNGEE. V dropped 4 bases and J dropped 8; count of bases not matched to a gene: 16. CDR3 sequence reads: CASSPDVEASGGTTQYF. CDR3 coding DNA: TGTGCCAGCAGCCCCGACGTGGAGGCTAGCGGGGGTACTACGCAGTATTTT. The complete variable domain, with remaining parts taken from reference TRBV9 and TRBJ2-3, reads DSGVTQTPKHLITATGQRVTLRCSPRSGDLSVYWYQQSLDQGLQFLIQYYNGEERAKGNILERFSAQQFPDLHSELNLSSLELGDSALYFCASSPDVEASGGTTQYFGPGTRLTVL.

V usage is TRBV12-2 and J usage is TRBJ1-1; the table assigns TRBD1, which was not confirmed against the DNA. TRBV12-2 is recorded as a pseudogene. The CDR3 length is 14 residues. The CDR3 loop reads CASRLIRRGTEAFF. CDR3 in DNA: TGTGCAAGTCGCTTAATACGCAGGGGCACTGAAGCTTTCTTT.

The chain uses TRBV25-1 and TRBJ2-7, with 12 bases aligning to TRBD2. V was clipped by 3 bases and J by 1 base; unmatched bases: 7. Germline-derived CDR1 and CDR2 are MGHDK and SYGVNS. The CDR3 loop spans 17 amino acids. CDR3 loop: CASSDPTGLAGSYEQYF. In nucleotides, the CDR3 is TGTGCCAGCAGTGATCCTACCGGACTAGCGGGGTCCTACGAGCAGTACTTC.

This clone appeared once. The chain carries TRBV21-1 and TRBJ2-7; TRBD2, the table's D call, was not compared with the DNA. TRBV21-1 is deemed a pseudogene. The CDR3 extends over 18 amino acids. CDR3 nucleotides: TGTGCCAGCAGCAAATATAGACTAGCGGGTATTAGCTCCTACGAGCAGTACTTC. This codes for CASSKYRLAGISSYEQYF.

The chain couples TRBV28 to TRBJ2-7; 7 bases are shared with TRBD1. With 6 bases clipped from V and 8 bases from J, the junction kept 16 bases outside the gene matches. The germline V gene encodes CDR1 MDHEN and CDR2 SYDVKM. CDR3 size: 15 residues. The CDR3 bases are TGTGCCAGCAGGGCACAGGGGACGGATAGGGAGAAGCAGTACTTC. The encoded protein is CASRAQGTDREKQYF.

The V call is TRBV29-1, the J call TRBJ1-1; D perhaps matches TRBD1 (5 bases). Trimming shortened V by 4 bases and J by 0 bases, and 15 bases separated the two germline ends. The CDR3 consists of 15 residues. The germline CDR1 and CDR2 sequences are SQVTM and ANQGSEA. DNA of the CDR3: TGCAGCGTTGCATCCCGAATGGGGGTGAACACTGAAGCTTTCTTT. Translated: CSVASRMGVNTEAFF.

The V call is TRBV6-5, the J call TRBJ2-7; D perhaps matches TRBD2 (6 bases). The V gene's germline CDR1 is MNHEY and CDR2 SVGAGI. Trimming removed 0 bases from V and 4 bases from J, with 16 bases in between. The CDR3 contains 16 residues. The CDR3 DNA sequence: TGTGCCAGCAGTTACTCGAGTACCAGGGCGGGGTACGAGCAGTACTTC. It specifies CASSYSSTRAGYEQYF.

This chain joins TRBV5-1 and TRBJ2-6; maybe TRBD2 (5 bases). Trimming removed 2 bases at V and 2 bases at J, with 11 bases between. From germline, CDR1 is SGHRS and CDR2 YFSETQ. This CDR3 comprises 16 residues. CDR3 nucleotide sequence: TGCGCCAGCAGCTTCCGGGCGGGCCCTGGGGCCAACGTCCTGACTTTC. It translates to CASSFRAGPGANVLTF.

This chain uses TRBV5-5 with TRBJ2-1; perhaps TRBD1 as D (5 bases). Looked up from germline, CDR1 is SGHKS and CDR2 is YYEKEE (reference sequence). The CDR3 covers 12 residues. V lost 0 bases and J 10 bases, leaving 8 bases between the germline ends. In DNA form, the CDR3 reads TGTGCCAGCAGCTTGGCAGGGCGCGAGCAGTTCTTC. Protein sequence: CASSLAGREQFF.

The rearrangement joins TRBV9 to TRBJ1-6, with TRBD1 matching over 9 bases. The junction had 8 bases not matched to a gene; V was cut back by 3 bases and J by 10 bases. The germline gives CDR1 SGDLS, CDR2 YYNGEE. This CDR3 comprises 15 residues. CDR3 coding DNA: TGTGCCAGCAGCGACCCCGGGACAGGGATGTCACCCCTCCACTTT. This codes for CASSDPGTGMSPLHF. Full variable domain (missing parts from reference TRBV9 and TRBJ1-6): DSGVTQTPKHLITATGQRVTLRCSPRSGDLSVYWYQQSLDQGLQFLIQYYNGEERAKGNILERFSAQQFPDLHSELNLSSLELGDSALYFCASSDPGTGMSPLHFGNGTRLTVT.

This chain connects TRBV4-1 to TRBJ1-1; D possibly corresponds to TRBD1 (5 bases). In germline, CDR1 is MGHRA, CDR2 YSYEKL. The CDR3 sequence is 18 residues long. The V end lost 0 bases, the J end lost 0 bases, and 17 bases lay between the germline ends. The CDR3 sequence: CASSQENRGTSMNTEAFF. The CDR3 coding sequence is TGCGCCAGCAGCCAAGAGAATAGGGGAACAAGTATGAACACTGAAGCTTTCTTT.